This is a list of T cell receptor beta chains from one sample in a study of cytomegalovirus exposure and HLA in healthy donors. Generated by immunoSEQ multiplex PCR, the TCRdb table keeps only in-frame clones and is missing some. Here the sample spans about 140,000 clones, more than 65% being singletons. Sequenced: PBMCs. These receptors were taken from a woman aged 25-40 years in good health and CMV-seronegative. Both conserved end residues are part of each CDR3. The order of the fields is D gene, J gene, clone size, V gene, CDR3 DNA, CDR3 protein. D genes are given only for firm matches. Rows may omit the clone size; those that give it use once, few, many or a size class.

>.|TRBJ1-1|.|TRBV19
TGTGCCAGTAGTCGACAGATGAACACTGAAGCTTTCTTT
CASSRQMNTEAFF
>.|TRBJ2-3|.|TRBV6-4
TGTGCCAACAACCCTTATACGCAGTATTTT
CANNPYTQYF
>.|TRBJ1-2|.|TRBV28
TGTGCCAGCAGTCCCACAGGATCATATGGCTACACCTTC
CASSPTGSYGYTF
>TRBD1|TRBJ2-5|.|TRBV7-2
TGTGCCAGCAGCACTGGACAGGGGAATCCCCTGAGGGCCCAGTACTTC
CASSTGQGNPLRAQYF
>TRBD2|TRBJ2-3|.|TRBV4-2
TGTGCCAGCAGCCAAGGGCTAGCGGGAGGGCCGGGCACAGATACGCAGTATTTT
CASSQGLAGGPGTDTQYF
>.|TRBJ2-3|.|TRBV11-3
TGTGCCAGCAGCTTAGGCCTAGACACAGATACGCAGTATTTT
CASSLGLDTDTQYF
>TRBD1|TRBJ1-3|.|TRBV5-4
TGTGCCAGCAGCGCCGGGACAGACGGAAACACCATATATTTT
CASSAGTDGNTIYF
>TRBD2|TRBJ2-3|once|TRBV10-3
TGTGCCATCAGGGTTAGCGGGGGGGACACAGATACGCAGTATTTT
CAIRVSGGDTDTQYF
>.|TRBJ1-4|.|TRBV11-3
TGTGCCAGCAGCCCCCGGGTTGCGAGGAGGTGGGTGTTTTTT
CASSPRVARRWVFF
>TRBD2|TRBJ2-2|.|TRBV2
TGTGCCAGCAGCCCAGAACCTCTGGGCGTAGCGGGAGATCTTGGGGAGCTGTTTTTT
CASSPEPLGVAGDLGELFF
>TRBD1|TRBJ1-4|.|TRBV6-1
TGTGCCAGCAGTGAAAGTTCAGGGGGAGCAACTAATGAAAAACTGTTTTTT
CASSESSGGATNEKLFF
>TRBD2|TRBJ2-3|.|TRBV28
TGTGCCAGCAGCACTAGCGGGGGTGGGGATACGCAGTATTTT
CASSTSGGGDTQYF
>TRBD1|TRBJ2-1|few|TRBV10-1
TGCGCCAGCAGTGCGGGACAGGTTAGCAATGAGCAGTTCTTC
CASSAGQVSNEQFF
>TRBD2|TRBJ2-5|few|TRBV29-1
TGCAGCGTTAAAGGGACTAGCGTAGTTACCCAGTACTTC
CSVKGTSVVTQYF
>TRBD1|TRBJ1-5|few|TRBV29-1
TGCAGCGTTGAAGAAGGAACAGGGGGCAATCAGCCCCAGCATTTT
CSVEEGTGGNQPQHF
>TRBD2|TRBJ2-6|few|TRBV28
TGTGCCAGCAGTTCGGGGGGGGCCCTCTCTGGGGCCAACGTCCTGACTTTC
CASSSGGALSGANVLTF
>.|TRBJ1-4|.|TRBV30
TGTGCCTGGAGTGAAACCGGGACAATGGGTAAAAAACTGTTTTTT
CAWSETGTMGKKLFF
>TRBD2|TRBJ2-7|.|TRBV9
TGTGCCAGCAGCGTAGACGGGGGAGGGCCAACTGGGCAGTACTTC
CASSVDGGGPTGQYF
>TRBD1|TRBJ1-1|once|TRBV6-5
TGTGCCAGCGGTGACTGGACAGGCCGAAACACTGAAGCTTTCTTT
CASGDWTGRNTEAFF
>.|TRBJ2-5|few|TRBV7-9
TGTGCCAGCAGACACCGTCGGGAAGAGACCCAGTACTTC
CASRHRREETQYF
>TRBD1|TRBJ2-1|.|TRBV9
TGTGCCAGCAGCTTTCGACAGGGGGGGTACAATGAGCAGTTCTTC
CASSFRQGGYNEQFF
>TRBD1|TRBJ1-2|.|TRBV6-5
TGTGCCAGCAACCTAGGGACAGGGGGCGCTTATGGCTACACCTTC
CASNLGTGGAYGYTF
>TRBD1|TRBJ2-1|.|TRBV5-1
TGCGCCAGCAGCGTGACAGGGGGAGGAAACAATGAGCAGTTCTTC
CASSVTGGGNNEQFF
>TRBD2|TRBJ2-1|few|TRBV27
TGTGCCAGCAGTCAACTAGCGGGCGCATACAATGAGCAGTTCTTC
CASSQLAGAYNEQFF
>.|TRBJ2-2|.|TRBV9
TGTGCCAGCAGCGTAGGAAGCGATTCCTCGGGGTCCGGGGAGCTGTTTTTT
CASSVGSDSSGSGELFF
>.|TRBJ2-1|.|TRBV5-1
TGCGCCAGCAGCTTGCTAAGCCGGGTTAGCGGCTACAATGAGCAGTTCTTC
CASSLLSRVSGYNEQFF
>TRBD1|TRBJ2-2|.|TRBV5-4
TGTGCCAGCAGCGGGACAGGGTACACCGGGGAGCTGTTTTTT
CASSGTGYTGELFF
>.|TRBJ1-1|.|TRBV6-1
TGTGCCAGCAGTGGGTCCAGGTGGAGGGCGAACACTGAAGCTTTCTTT
CASSGSRWRANTEAFF
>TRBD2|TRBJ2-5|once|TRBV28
TGTGCCAGCAGTTTAAATGGAGCGGGGGAGACCCAGTACTTC
CASSLNGAGETQYF
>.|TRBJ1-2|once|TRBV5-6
TGTGCCAGCAGCTTGTACTCCCCGGACTATGGCTACACCTTC
CASSLYSPDYGYTF
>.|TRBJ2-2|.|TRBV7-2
TGTGCCAGCAGCTTAGGTAGCGGTGGGAACACCGGGGAGCTGTTTTTT
CASSLGSGGNTGELFF
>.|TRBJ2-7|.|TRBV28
TGTGCCAGCAGTTTCGTCCCCTACGAGCAGTACTTC
CASSFVPYEQYF
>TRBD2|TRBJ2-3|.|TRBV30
TGTGCCTGGAGTGGGACCTCCGGGACTAGCGTGAAAGATACGCAGTATTTT
CAWSGTSGTSVKDTQYF
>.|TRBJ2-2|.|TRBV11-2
TGTGCCAGCAGCTCCACAAACCTAGGTCCCGGGGAGCTGTTTTTT
CASSSTNLGPGELFF
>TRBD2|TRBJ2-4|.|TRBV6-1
TGTGCCAGCAGTGAAATCGTTGGCACTAGCGGAGGTTCCAAAAACATTCAGTACTTC
CASSEIVGTSGGSKNIQYF
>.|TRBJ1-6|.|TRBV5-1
TGCGCCAGCAGCTTGACAGGGAGCAATTCACCCCTCCACTTT
CASSLTGSNSPLHF
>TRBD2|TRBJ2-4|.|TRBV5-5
TGTGCCAGCAGCTTGGGAATTCTATCGGGGGGAAACATTCAGTACTTC
CASSLGILSGGNIQYF
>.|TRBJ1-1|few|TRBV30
TGTGCCTGGAGAAAGACCGACATGAACACTGAAGCTTTCTTT
CAWRKTDMNTEAFF
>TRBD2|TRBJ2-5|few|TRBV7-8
TGTGCCAGCAGCGGGCGGGGGGAGACCCAGTACTTC
CASSGRGETQYF
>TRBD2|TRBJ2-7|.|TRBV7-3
TGTGCCAGCAGCCCGGCGGCTAGCGGGTTGTACGAGCAGTACTTC
CASSPAASGLYEQYF
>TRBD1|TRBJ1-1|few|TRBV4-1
TGCGCCAGCAGCCAAGACTCCGGGACAGGGGGCTACACTGAAGCTTTCTTT
CASSQDSGTGGYTEAFF
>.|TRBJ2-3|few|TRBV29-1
TGCAGCGTTGTCGGAGCTAGCACAGATACGCAGTATTTT
CSVVGASTDTQYF
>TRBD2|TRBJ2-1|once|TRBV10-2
TGCGCCAGCCTACTAGCGGGTAATTCCAATGAGCAGTTCTTC
CASLLAGNSNEQFF
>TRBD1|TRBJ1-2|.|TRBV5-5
TGTGCCAGCAGCTTGGAATCAGGGGGTTTTGGCTACACCTTC
CASSLESGGFGYTF
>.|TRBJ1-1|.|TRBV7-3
TGTGCCAGCCGGGAGGGGAGGGACACTGAAGCTTTCTTT
CASREGRDTEAFF
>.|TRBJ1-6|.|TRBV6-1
TGTGCCAGCATTAGCCCGGACAGATTAAATTCACCCCTCCACTTT
CASISPDRLNSPLHF
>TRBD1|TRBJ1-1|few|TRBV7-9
TGTGCCAGCAGCTTATTTCCCCGGGACAGGGAGAACACTGAAGCTTTCTTT
CASSLFPRDRENTEAFF
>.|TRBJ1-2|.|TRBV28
TGTGCCAGCAGTTTAAACAGGGATGGCTACACCTTC
CASSLNRDGYTF